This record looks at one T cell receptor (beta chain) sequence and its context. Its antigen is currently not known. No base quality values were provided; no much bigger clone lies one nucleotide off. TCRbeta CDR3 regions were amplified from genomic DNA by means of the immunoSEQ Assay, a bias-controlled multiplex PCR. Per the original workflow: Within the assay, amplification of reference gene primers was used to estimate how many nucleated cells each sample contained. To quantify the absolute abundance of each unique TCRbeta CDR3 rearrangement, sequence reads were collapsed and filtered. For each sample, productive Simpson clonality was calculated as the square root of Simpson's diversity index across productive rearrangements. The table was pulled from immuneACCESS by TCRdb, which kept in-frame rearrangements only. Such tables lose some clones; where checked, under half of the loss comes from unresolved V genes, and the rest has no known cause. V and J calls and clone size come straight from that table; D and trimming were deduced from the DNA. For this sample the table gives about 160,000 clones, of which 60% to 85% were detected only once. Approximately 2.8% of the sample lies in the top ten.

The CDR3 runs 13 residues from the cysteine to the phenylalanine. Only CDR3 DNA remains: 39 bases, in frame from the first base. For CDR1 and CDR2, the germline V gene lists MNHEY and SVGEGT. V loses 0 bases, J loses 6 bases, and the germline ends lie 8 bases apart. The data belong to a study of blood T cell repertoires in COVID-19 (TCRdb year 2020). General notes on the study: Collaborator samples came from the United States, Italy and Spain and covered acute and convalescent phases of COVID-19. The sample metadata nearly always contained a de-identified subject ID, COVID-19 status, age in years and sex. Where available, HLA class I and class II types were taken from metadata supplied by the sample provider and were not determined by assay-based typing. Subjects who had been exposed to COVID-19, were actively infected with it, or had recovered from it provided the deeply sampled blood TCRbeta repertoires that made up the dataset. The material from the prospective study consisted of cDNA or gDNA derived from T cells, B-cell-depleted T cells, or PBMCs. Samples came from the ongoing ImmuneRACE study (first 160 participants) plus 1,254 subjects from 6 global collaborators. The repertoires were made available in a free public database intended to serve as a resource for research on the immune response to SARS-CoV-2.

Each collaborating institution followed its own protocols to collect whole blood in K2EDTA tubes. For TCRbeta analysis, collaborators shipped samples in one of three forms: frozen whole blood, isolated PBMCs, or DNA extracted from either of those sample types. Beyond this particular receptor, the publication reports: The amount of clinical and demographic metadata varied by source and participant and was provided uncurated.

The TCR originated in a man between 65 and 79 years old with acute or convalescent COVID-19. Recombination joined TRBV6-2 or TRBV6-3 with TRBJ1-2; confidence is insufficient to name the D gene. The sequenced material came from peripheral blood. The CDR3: CASSYSTWDGYTF. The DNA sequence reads TGTGCCAGCAGTTACTCGACATGGGATGGCTACACCTTC.